The 16 T cell receptor beta chains below all came from one sample that was sequenced in a study of cytomegalovirus exposure and HLA in healthy donors. Vbeta (60) and Jbeta (13) primers were used in the PCR. The method was immunoSEQ multiplex PCR; TCRdb's version includes in-frame clones alone and lacks a portion of them. This table holds approximately 150,000 clones, more than 70% found once. Source material: PBMCs. These receptors were collected from a male donor in good health and CMV-seronegative.

This clone occurred once. The CDR3 region is CSVVSSYEQYF. CDR3 DNA: TGCAGCGTTGTGAGCTCCTACGAGCAGTACTTC. This chain connects TRBV29-1 to TRBJ2-7; D unclear. The CDR3 length is 11 residues. CDR1 is SQVTM, CDR2 ANQGSEA, per germline. Trimming cost V 4 bases and J 0 bases, with 4 bases left between them.

This chain links TRBV5-1 with TRBJ2-3, with TRBD1 as a possible D gene (6 bases). Trimming left V 0 bases short and J 3 bases short, with 8 bases between. CDR1 is SGHRS, CDR2 YFSETQ, per germline. The CDR3 length is 14 residues. The CDR3 coding sequence is TGCGCCAGCAGCTTGGGGACAGAGACAGATACGCAGTATTTT. This gives the protein CASSLGTETDTQYF.

The genes are TRBV18 and TRBJ2-1; no firm D call. Germline loops: CDR1 KGHSH, CDR2 LQKENI. The CDR3 spans 15 residues. Trimming took off 0 bases at V and 0 bases at J, with 6 bases between the two ends. As DNA, the CDR3 is TGTGCCAGCTCACCACCATCTAGCTCCTACAATGAGCAGTTCTTC. It translates to CASSPPSSSYNEQFF.

The chain recombines TRBV4-3 with TRBJ2-3; TRBD1 matches at 8 bases. Unmatched junction bases numbered 10, after V lost 4 bases and J lost 4 bases. This CDR3 comprises 16 residues. The germline V gene encodes CDR1 LGHNA and CDR2 YSLEER. The CDR3 protein is CASSPGTGRLSDTQYF. CDR3 nucleotides: TGCGCCAGCAGCCCTGGGACAGGCCGTTTGTCAGATACGCAGTATTTT.

In this sample, this clone turned up a few times. The rearrangement links TRBV6-1 to TRBJ1-1, with D hard to call. The V gene lost 1 base and the J gene lost 1 base, with 7 bases spanning the gap. CDR3 size: 14 residues. Germline values: CDR1 MNHNS, CDR2 SASEGT. The CDR3: CASSEGWPNTEAFF. CDR3 in DNA: TGTGCCAGCAGTGAAGGGTGGCCGAACACTGAAGCTTTCTTT.

The J gene is TRBJ2-7, the V gene TRBV28, with 7 bases lining up with TRBD1. The CDR3 runs 15 residues. V lost 5 bases to trimming and J lost 6 bases; unmatched junction nucleotides: 13. From germline, CDR1 is MDHEN and CDR2 SYDVKM. The CDR3 DNA reads as TGTGCCAGCAGTGAGGGTCGAGGGGGCGCTTTCGAGCAGTACTTC. Translation gives CASSEGRGGAFEQYF.

This clone was recorded once. This chain links TRBV7-9 with TRBJ2-7, with 7 bases lining up with TRBD1. Germline V CDR1 and CDR2: SEHNR, FQNEAQ (reference sequence). Trimming cost V 5 bases and J 2 bases; bases outside gene matches: 15. This CDR3 comprises 17 residues. CDR3 sequence: CASSGPLTGKGTYEQYF. The CDR3 DNA reads TGTGCCAGCAGCGGGCCGTTGACAGGGAAGGGGACCTACGAGCAGTACTTC.

The chain joins TRBV10-2 to TRBJ1-2; D is possibly TRBD1 (6 bases). The CDR3 consists of 13 residues. Deletions cut 5 bases from V and 5 bases from J, with 12 bases between. CDR1 is WSHSY, CDR2 SAAADI, per germline. Written as DNA, the CDR3 is TGCGCCAGCAGTCCCTCAGGGGAGTATGGCTACACCTTC. Its protein is CASSPSGEYGYTF.

This clone was counted between two and nine times. The chain is built from TRBV15 and TRBJ1-5, with TRBD1 as a possible D gene (6 bases). The germline V gene encodes CDR1 LNHNV and CDR2 YYDKDF (reference sequence). The CDR3 extends over 14 amino acids. Trimming pared 0 bases from V and 4 bases from J, leaving 7 bases between. Here the CDR3 reads CATSRDRGNQPQHF. CDR3 DNA sequence: TGTGCCACCAGCAGAGACAGGGGAAATCAGCCCCAGCATTTT.

The chain links TRBV5-1 to TRBJ1-4; TRBD1 matches 7 bases. Germline V CDR1 and CDR2: SGHRS, YFSETQ. The CDR3 runs to 14 residues. J was trimmed by 8 bases and V by 0 bases; bases with no gene match: 4. CDR3 coding DNA: TGCGCCAGCAGCTTGGCAGGGGGAAAAGAAAAACTGTTTTTT. The encoded protein is CASSLAGGKEKLFF. The entire variable domain, with the rest obtained from reference TRBV5-1 and TRBJ1-4, is as follows: KAGVTQTPRYLIKTRGQQVTLSCSPISGHRSVSWYQQTPGQGLQFLFEYFSETQRNKGNFPGRFSGRQFSNSRSEMNVSTLELGDSALYLCASSLAGGKEKLFFGSGTQLSVL.

This sequence joins TRBV7-2 and TRBJ2-7; weak D call: TRBD1 (6 bases). The CDR3 covers 16 residues. With 5 bases removed from V and 0 bases from J, the gap between germline ends came to 17 bases. Germline CDR1 SGHTA, CDR2 FQGNSA. CDR3: CASSPSTGFSSYEQYF. For the CDR3, the DNA is TGTGCCAGCAGCCCCTCGACAGGATTTAGCTCCTACGAGCAGTACTTC.

The chain couples TRBV7-2 to TRBJ2-7, with a possible D match to TRBD1 (6 bases). The CDR3 runs to 14 residues. Germline values: CDR1 SGHTA, CDR2 FQGNSA. V dropped 5 bases and J dropped 3 bases, with 14 bases sitting between them. The CDR3: CASSPGAWVYEQYF. For the CDR3, the DNA is TGTGCCAGCAGCCCAGGGGCTTGGGTCTACGAGCAGTACTTC.

V is TRBV7-3 and J is TRBJ1-1, with D unresolved. This CDR3 is built from 13 residues. In germline, CDR1 is SGHTA, CDR2 FQGTGA. Trimming stripped 1 base from V and 4 bases from J, with 7 bases between. CDR3 protein: CASSLRESTEAFF. CDR3 nucleotides: TGTGCCAGCAGCTTAAGAGAATCCACTGAAGCTTTCTTT.

The J gene is TRBJ2-5, the V gene TRBV5-4; 7 bases fit TRBD2. The V gene end was trimmed by 0 bases and the J gene end by 1 base; junction bases not matched to a gene: 6. The CDR3 extends over 16 amino acids. CDR1 and CDR2 (germline): SGHNT, YYREEE (reference sequence). DNA of the CDR3: TGTGCCAGCAGCTTGGCCATAGCGGGCCCCCAAGAGACCCAGTACTTC. As protein: CASSLAIAGPQETQYF.

This clone was seen just once. The V call is TRBV7-9, the J call TRBJ2-7, with D possibly being TRBD1 (5 bases). Germline V gene lookup returns CDR1 SEHNR and CDR2 FQNEAQ (reference sequence). Between the trimmed V and J ends, which lost 6 bases and 0 bases, there was a span of 15 bases. The CDR3 is 15 amino acids. This CDR3 is CASRGLGETSYEQYF. Written as DNA, the CDR3 is TGTGCCAGCAGGGGTCTAGGGGAAACCTCCTACGAGCAGTACTTC. Drawing the rest from reference TRBV7-9 and TRBJ2-7, the complete variable domain is DTGVSQNPRHKITKRGQNVTFRCDPISEHNRLYWYRQTLGQGPEFLTYFQNEAQLEKSRLLSDRFSAERPKGSFSTLEIQRTEQGDSAMYLCASRGLGETSYEQYFGPGTRLTVT.

The V call is TRBV7-9, the J call TRBJ1-4; unclear D gene. The CDR3 runs 11 residues. V lost 5 bases and J lost 6, with 4 bases in between. Germline loops: CDR1 SEHNR, CDR2 FQNEAQ (reference sequence). CDR3: CASSPYEKLFF. The CDR3 DNA reads as TGTGCCAGCAGCCCATATGAAAAACTGTTTTTT.